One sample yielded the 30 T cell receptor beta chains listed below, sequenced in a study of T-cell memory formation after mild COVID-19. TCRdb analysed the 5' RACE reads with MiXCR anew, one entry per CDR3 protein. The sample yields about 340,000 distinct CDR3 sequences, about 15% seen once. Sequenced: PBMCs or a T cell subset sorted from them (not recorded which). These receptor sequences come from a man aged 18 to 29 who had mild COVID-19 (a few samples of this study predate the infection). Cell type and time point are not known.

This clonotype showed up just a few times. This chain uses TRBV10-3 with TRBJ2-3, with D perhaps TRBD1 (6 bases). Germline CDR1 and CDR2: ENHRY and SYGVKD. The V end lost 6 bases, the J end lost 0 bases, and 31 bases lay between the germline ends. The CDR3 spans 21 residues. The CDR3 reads CAISPLIRDNLLLPSTDTQYF. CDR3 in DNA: TGTGCCATCAGCCCCTTAATTCGGGACAATCTATTGCTTCCTAGCACAGATACGCAGTATTTT.

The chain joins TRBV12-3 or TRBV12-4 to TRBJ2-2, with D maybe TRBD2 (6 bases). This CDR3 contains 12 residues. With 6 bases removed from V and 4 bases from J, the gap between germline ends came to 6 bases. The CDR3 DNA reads TGTGCCAGCAGGGAGGGCACCGGGGAGCTGTTTTTT. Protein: CASREGTGELFF.

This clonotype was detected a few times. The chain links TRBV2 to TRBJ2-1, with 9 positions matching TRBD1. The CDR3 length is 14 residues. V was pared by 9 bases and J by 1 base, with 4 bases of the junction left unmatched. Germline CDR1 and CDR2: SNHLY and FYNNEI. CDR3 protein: CARQGQGSYNEQFF. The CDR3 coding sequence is TGTGCCAGACAGGGACAGGGATCCTACAATGAGCAGTTCTTC.

DNA for the CDR3: TGTGCCAGCAGTTCCTACTCGGGCTATGGCTACACCTTC. Its protein is CASSSYSGYGYTF. The chain has TRBV12-3 or TRBV12-4 and TRBJ1-2; D gene uncertain. V was cut by 4 bases and J by 4 bases, with 10 bases left in between. This CDR3 is built from 13 residues.

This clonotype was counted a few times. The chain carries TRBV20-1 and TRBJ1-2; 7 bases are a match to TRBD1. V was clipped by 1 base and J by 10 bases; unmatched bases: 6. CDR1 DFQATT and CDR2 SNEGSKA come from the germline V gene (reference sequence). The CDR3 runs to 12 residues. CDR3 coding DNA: TGCAGTGCTAGAGCCCCACAGGGGATCTACACCTTC. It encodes CSARAPQGIYTF.

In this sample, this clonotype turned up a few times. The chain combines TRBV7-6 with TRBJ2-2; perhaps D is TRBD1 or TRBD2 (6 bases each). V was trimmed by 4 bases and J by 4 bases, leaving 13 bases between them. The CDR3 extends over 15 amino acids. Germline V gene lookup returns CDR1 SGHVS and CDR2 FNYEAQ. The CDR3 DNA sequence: TGTGCCAGCAGCTCCGGGGGCCGGGGCACCGGGGAGCTGTTTTTT. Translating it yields CASSSGGRGTGELFF.

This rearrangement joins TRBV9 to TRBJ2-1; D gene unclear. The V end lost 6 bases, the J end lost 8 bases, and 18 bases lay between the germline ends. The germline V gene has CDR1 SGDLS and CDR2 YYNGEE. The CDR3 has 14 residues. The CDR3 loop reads CASTVDGSVHEQFF. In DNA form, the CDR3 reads TGTGCCAGCACCGTGGACGGGTCCGTCCATGAGCAGTTCTTC.

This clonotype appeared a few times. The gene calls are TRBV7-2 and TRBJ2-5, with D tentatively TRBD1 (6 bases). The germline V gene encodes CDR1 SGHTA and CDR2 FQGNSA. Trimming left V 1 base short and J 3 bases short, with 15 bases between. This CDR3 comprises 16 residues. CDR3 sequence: CASSLGIGAGEETQYF. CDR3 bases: TGTGCCAGCAGCTTAGGCATTGGGGCAGGGGAAGAGACCCAGTACTTC.

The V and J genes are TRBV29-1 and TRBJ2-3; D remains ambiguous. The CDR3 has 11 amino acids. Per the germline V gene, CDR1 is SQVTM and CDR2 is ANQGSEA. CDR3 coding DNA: TGCAGAGTTACTCAGGTGGATACGCAGTATTTT. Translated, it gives CRVTQVDTQYF.

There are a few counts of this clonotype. The CDR3 protein is CASSTSGTGGHYGYTF. In DNA, the CDR3 is TGTGCCAGCAGCACCTCCGGGACAGGAGGCCACTATGGCTACACCTTC. The chain carries TRBV6-2 or TRBV6-3 and TRBJ1-2, with 8 bases matching TRBD1. Germline V gives CDR1 MNHEY, CDR2 SVGEGT. V lost 6 bases to trimming and J lost 3 bases; unmatched junction nucleotides: 12. The CDR3 runs to 16 residues.

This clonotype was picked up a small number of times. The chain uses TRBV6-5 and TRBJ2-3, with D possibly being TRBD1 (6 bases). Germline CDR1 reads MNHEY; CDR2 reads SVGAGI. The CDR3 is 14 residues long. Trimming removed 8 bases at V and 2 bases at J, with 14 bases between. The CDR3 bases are TGTGCCAGCGGGTATGGACAGAACACAGATACGCAGTATTTT. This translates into CASGYGQNTDTQYF.

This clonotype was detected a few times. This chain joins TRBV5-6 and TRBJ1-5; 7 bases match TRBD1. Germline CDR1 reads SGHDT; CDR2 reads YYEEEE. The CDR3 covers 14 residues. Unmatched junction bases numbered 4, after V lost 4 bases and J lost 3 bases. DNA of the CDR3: TGTGCCAGCAGCCACGGGACAGACAATCAGCCCCAGCATTTT. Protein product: CASSHGTDNQPQHF.

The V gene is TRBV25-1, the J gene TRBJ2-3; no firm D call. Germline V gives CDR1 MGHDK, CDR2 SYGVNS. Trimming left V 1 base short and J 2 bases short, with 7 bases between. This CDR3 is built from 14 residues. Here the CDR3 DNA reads TGTGCCAGCAGTGAATCAGGCATCACAGATACGCAGTATTTT. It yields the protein CASSESGITDTQYF.

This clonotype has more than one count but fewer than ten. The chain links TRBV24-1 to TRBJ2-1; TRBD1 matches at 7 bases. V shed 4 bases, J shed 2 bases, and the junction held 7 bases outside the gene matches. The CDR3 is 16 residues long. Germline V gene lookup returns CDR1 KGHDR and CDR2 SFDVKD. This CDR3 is CATSDPDREPYNEQFF. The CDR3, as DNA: TGTGCCACCAGTGACCCTGACAGGGAACCCTACAATGAGCAGTTCTTC.

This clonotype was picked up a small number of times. CDR3 protein: CSVEDRASGDQETQYF. The CDR3 nucleotides read TGCAGCGTTGAAGATCGGGCTAGCGGAGATCAAGAGACCCAGTACTTC. The chain recombines TRBV29-1 with TRBJ2-5; TRBD2 matches 7 bases. The CDR3 sequence is 16 residues long. The V gene's germline CDR1 is SQVTM and CDR2 ANQGSEA. Germline trimming cut 0 bases from V and 2 bases from J; bases unmatched to any gene: 9.

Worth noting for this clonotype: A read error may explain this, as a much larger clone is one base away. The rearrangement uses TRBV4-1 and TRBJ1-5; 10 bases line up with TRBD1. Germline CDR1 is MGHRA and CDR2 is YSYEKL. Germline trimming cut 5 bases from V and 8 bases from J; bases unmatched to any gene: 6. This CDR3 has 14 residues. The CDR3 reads CASSSTGGLEPQHF. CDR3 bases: TGCGCCAGCAGCTCGACAGGGGGCCTGGAGCCCCAGCATTTT.

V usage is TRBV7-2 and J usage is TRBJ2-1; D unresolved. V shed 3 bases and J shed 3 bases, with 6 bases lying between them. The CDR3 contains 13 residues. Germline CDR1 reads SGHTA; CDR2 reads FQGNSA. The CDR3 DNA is TGTGCCAGCAGCTTTCTATTCTACAATGAGCAGTTCTTC. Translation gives CASSFLFYNEQFF.

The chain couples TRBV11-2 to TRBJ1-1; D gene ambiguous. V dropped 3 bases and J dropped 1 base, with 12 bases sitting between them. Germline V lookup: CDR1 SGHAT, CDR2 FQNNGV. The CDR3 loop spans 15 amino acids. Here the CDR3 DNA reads TGTGCCAGCAGCTTCTCCCTGACAAGGAACACTGAAGCTTTCTTT. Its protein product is CASSFSLTRNTEAFF.

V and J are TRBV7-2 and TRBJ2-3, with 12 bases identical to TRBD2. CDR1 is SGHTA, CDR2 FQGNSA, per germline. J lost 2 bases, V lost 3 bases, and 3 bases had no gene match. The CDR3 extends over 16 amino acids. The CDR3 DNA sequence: TGTGCCAGCAGCTTTCTAGCGGGGGGGTACACAGATACGCAGTATTTT. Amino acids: CASSFLAGGYTDTQYF.

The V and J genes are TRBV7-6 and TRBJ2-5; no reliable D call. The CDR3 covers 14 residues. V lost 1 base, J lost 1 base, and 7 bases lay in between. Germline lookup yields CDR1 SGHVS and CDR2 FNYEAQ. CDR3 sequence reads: CASSLGVAQETQYF. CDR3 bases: TGTGCCAGCAGCTTAGGGGTTGCCCAAGAGACCCAGTACTTC.

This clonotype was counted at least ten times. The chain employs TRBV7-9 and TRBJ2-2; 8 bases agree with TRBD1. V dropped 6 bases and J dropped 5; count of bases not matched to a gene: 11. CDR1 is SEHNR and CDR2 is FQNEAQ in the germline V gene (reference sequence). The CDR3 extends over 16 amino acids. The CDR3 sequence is CASRAADRDQTGELFF. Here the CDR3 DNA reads TGTGCCAGCAGGGCCGCGGACAGGGATCAAACCGGGGAGCTGTTTTTT.

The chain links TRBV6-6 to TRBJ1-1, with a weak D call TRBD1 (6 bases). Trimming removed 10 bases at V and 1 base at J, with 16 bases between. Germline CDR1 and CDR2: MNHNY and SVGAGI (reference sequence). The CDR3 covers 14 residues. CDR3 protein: CAISRDTRNTEAFF. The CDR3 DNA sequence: TGTGCCATATCCCGGGACACAAGGAACACTGAAGCTTTCTTT.

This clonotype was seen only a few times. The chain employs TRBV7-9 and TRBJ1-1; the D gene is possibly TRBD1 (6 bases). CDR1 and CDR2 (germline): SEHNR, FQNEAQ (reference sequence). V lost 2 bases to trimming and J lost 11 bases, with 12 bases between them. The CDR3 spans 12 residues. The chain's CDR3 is CASSLWAGAAFF. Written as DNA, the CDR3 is TGTGCCAGCAGCTTATGGGCAGGGGCCGCTTTCTTT.

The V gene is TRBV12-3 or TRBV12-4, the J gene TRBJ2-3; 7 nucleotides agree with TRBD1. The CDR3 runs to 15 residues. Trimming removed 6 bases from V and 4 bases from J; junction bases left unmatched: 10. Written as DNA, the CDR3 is TGTGCCAGCAGCCTAGACAGGGACGTGCCAGATACGCAGTATTTT. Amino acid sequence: CASSLDRDVPDTQYF.

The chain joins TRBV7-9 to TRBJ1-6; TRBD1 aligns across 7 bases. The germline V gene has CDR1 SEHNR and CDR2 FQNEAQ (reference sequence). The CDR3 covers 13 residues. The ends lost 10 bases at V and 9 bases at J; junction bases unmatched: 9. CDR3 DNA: TGTGCCATTGAAGGGGGCGCGGGTTCACCCCTCCACTTT. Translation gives CAIEGGAGSPLHF.

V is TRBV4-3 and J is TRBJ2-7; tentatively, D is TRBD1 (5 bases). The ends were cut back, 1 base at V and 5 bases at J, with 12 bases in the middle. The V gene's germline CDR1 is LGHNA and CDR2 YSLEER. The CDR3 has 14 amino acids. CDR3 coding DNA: TGCGCCAGCAGCCAAGTTAGGGGCGGAAACGAGCAGTACTTC. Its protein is CASSQVRGGNEQYF.

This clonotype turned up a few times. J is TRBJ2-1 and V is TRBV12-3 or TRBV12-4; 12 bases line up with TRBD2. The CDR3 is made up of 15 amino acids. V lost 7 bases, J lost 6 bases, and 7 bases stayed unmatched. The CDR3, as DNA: TGTGCCAGCACCAGGACTAGCGGGGTGAGCAATGAGCAGTTCTTC. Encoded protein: CASTRTSGVSNEQFF.

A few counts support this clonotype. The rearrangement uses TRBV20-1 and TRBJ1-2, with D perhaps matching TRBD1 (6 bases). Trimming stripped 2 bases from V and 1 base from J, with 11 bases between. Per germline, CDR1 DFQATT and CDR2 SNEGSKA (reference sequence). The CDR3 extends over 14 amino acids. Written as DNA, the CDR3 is TGCAGTGCTAGAAGGACAGACCTTAACTATGGCTACACCTTC. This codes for CSARRTDLNYGYTF.

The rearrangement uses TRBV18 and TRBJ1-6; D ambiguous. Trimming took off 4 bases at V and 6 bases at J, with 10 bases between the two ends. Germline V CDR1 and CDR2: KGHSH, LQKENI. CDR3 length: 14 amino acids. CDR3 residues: CASSLLHTNSPLHF. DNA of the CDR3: TGTGCCAGCTCACTTCTCCATACTAATTCACCCCTCCACTTT.

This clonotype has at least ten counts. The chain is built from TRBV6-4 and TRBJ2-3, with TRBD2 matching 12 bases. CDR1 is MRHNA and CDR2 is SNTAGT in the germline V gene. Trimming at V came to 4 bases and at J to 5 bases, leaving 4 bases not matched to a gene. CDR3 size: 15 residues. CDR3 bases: TGTGCCAGCAGTGTACTAGCGGGGGGTGGAGATACGCAGTATTTT. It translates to CASSVLAGGGDTQYF.